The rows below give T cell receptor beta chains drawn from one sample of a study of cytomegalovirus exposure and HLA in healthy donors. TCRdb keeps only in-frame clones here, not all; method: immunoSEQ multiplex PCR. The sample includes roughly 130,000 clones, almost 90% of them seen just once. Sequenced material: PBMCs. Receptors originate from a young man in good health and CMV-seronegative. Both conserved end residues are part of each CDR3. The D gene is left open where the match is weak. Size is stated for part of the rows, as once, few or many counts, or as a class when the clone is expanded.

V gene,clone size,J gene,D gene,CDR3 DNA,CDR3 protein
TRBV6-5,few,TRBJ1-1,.,TGTGCCAGCAGTGCAAGAGGCACTGAAGCTTTCTTT,CASSARGTEAFF
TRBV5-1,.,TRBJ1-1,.,TGCGCCAGTAGGTTGATGCAGGGCACTGAAGCTTTCTTT,CASRLMQGTEAFF
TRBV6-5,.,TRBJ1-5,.,TGTGCCAGCAGTTACCCGGGACAGCCCCAGCATTTT,CASSYPGQPQHF
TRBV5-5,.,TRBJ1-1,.,TGTGCCAGCAGCTGGTCGGGTACGGGGAACACTGAAGCTTTCTTT,CASSWSGTGNTEAFF
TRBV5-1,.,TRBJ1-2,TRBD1,TGCGCCAGCAGCTTGAGAAGGGGGCAGTATGGCTACACCTTC,CASSLRRGQYGYTF
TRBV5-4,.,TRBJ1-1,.,TGTGCCAGCAGCTTTAACGGTGGAGACACTGAAGCTTTCTTT,CASSFNGGDTEAFF
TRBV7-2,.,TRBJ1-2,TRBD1,TGTGCCAGCAGCCCACGGACAGGGTCTAGGCGTGCGGGCTACACCTTC,CASSPRTGSRRAGYTF
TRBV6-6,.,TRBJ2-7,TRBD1,TGTGCCAGCATGGACCCGGGACAGGGGGCGGGAGAGCAGTACTTC,CASMDPGQGAGEQYF
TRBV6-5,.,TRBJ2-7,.,TGTGCCAGCAGCCGTCACAGGGTAGGGGACTACGAGCAGTACTTC,CASSRHRVGDYEQYF
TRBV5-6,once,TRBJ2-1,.,TGTGCCAGCAGCTTATCTCTAGGCGGTTACAATGAGCAGTTCTTC,CASSLSLGGYNEQFF
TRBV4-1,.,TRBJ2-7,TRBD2,TGCGCCAGCAGCCAAGGACCGGGACGGGACTACGAAGGGCAGTACTTC,CASSQGPGRDYEGQYF
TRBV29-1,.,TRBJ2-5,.,TGCAGTTATGGAGAGGAGACCCAGTACTTC,CSYGEETQYF
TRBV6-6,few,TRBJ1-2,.,TGTGCCAGCAGTTACTCATTGCGGAGGGATGGCTACACCTTC,CASSYSLRRDGYTF
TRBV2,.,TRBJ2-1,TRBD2,TGTGCCAGCAAATGGACGACTAGCGGGTACAATGAGCAGTTCTTC,CASKWTTSGYNEQFF
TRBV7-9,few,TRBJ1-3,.,TGTGCCACCGTGGCGGGGGGCCCCTCTGGAAACACCATATATTTT,CATVAGGPSGNTIYF
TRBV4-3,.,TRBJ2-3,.,TGCGCCAGCAGTCGCGGAGGGGACGGCAGCACAGATACGCAGTATTTT,CASSRGGDGSTDTQYF
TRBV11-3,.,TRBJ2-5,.,TGTGCCAGCAGCCAAAGGGGTAAACAAGAGACCCAGTACTTC,CASSQRGKQETQYF
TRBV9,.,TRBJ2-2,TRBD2,TGTGCCAGCAGAGCGGGAGTTCAAACCGGGGAGCTGTTTTTT,CASRAGVQTGELFF
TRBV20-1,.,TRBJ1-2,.,TGCAGTGCTAGATGGGGCCAGGCCTACACCTTC,CSARWGQAYTF
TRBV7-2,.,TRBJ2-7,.,TGTGCCAGCAGCCCGAGGACTCATTACGAGCAGTACTTC,CASSPRTHYEQYF
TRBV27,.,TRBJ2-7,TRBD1,TGTGCCAGCAGTTTATCAGGGGGCGGTTACGAGCAGTACTTC,CASSLSGGGYEQYF
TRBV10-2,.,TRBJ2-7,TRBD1,TGCGCCAGCAAGGGGACAGGGGTCTGGAACGAGCAGTACTTC,CASKGTGVWNEQYF
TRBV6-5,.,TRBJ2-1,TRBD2,TGTGCCAGCAGTCTAGCGGGAGGTAGGGATGAGCAGTTCTTC,CASSLAGGRDEQFF